The 6 T cell receptor beta chains listed next were all sequenced from one sample in a study of cytomegalovirus exposure and HLA in healthy donors. PCR amplification relied on 60 Vbeta primers (plus 13 Jbeta primers). Sequencing was performed with immunoSEQ multiplex PCR; in TCRdb, only in-frame clones are kept and a portion is missing. The sample has 110,000 or so clones, approximately 8% seen once. Sequencing was performed on PBMCs. The receptors shown here come from a woman between 40 and 55 years old in good health and CMV-seropositive.

Only a few counts were recorded for this clone. The V call is TRBV2, the J call TRBJ2-1; perhaps TRBD1 as D (5 bases). V shed 2 bases and J shed 3 bases, with 11 bases lying between them. The germline CDR1 and CDR2 sequences are SNHLY and FYNNEI. This CDR3 is built from 15 residues. The CDR3: CASSEFQGNYNEQFF. The CDR3 coding sequence is TGTGCCAGCAGTGAATTTCAGGGAAACTACAATGAGCAGTTCTTC.

This clone was seen at least ten times. This sequence joins TRBV6-1 and TRBJ2-7, with D uncertain. Trimming removed 6 bases at V and 3 bases at J, with 9 bases between. CDR3 length: 12 amino acids. Germline V gene sequence: CDR1 MNHNS, CDR2 SASEGT. CDR3 DNA: TGTGCCAGCAGCCCACTCCTCTACGAGCAGTACTTC. Amino acids: CASSPLLYEQYF.

This clone was observed a few times. The V call is TRBV13, the J call TRBJ2-1, with D tentatively TRBD1 (7 bases). CDR1 is PRHDT and CDR2 is FYEKMQ in the germline V gene (reference sequence). V gave up 2 bases and J gave up 4 bases, with 21 bases separating them. The CDR3 extends over 18 amino acids. The CDR3 here is CASSLTDLGQGGYNEQFF. DNA for the CDR3: TGTGCCAGCAGCTTAACCGATTTAGGGCAGGGGGGTTACAATGAGCAGTTCTTC.

This clone has only a few counts. The gene calls are TRBV27 and TRBJ1-1, with D possibly matching TRBD1 (5 bases). CDR3 length: 14 residues. The V gene lost 5 bases and the J gene lost 1 base, with 11 bases spanning the gap. Germline-derived CDR1 and CDR2 are MNHEY and SMNVEV (reference sequence). CDR3 residues: CASSPWGGNTEAFF. Written as DNA, the CDR3 is TGTGCCAGCAGTCCTTGGGGGGGGAACACTGAAGCTTTCTTT.

The chain combines TRBV6-5 with TRBJ1-2; TRBD1 matches at 7 bases. Losses at the gene ends were 4 bases for V and 4 bases for J; bases not matched to a gene: 9. Germline V gene data show CDR1 as MNHEY and CDR2 as SVGAGI. This CDR3 is built from 15 residues. The CDR3 region is CASSLSGTVLYGYTF. As DNA, the CDR3 is TGTGCCAGCAGTTTATCCGGGACAGTTCTCTATGGCTACACCTTC.

This chain uses TRBV18 with TRBJ2-7; TRBD2 agrees at 9 bases. Germline CDR1 and CDR2: KGHSH and LQKENI. J was trimmed by 3 bases and V by 0 bases; bases with no gene match: 6. This CDR3 contains 16 residues. The CDR3 DNA sequence: TGTGCCAGCTCACCACCGCGGGGGGGCAGTGGCTACGAGCAGTACTTC. Residues: CASSPPRGGSGYEQYF.